Listed below are T cell receptor beta chains from one sample, sequenced in a study of shared clonotypes between healthy human individuals. Profiling relied on immunoSEQ multiplex PCR, and the TCRdb table lists in-frame clones only, not all of them. Of more than 2 million clones in the sample, about 94% were seen once. Sequencing was carried out using naive CD4+ T cells sorted from blood. The source is a man between 18 and 29 years old in good health. Both conserved end residues are part of each CDR3. A D gene is named only where the DNA matches it firmly. Size is stated for part of the rows, as once, few or many counts, or as a class when the clone is expanded.

v_gene	abundance	j_gene	d_gene	CDR3nt	CDR3aa
TRBV11-2	NA	TRBJ2-7	TRBD1	TGTGCCAGCAGCTTCTTACGGGACAGGGATAACGAGCAGTACTTC	CASSFLRDRDNEQYF
TRBV30	NA	TRBJ1-2	NA	TGTGCCTGGATAACAGGTCCCGCTGGCTACACCTTC	CAWITGPAGYTF
TRBV29-1	NA	TRBJ2-1	NA	TGCAGCGTGGCCGTTACAGTGAATGAGCAGTTCTTC	CSVAVTVNEQFF
TRBV7-9	NA	TRBJ2-7	TRBD1	TGTGCCAGCGGCCCCCGACAGGGAAGCTCCTACGAGCAGTACTTC	CASGPRQGSSYEQYF
TRBV7-2	NA	TRBJ2-3	TRBD2	TGTGCCAGCAGCTTCCCTATAAGCGGGACTAGCACAGATACGCAGTATTTT	CASSFPISGTSTDTQYF
TRBV10-3	NA	TRBJ2-7	TRBD2	TGTGCCATCGCGGTAGAGGCTAGCGGGCCCTACGAGCAGTACTTC	CAIAVEASGPYEQYF
TRBV27	once	TRBJ2-7	TRBD1	TGTGCCAGCAGTCAGCGGACAGGGGATTCAACCATGTACGAGCAGTACTTC	CASSQRTGDSTMYEQYF
TRBV2	NA	TRBJ1-1	TRBD1	TGTGCCAGCAGTGGGACAGGGTACACTGAAGCTTTCTTT	CASSGTGYTEAFF
TRBV30	NA	TRBJ2-1	TRBD2	TGTGCCTGGAGTCCGGGACTAGCGGGAGAGCAGTTCTTC	CAWSPGLAGEQFF
TRBV4-1	NA	TRBJ1-3	NA	TGCGCCAGCAGCCAATATACAGCCCTCTCTGGAAACACCATATATTTT	CASSQYTALSGNTIYF
TRBV7-9	NA	TRBJ2-3	NA	TGTGCCAGCAGCTTACCCACGTTAGATACGCAGTATTTT	CASSLPTLDTQYF
TRBV21-1	NA	TRBJ2-7	NA	TGTGCCAGCAGCAAAGAAACAGGGTGGGGGACTTCCTACGAGCAGTACTTC	CASSKETGWGTSYEQYF
TRBV29-1	NA	TRBJ2-2	NA	TGCAGCGTTTCGCAGGGAGGCACCGGGGAGCTGTTTTTT	CSVSQGGTGELFF
TRBV11-2	NA	TRBJ1-1	NA	TGTGCCAGCAGCTTAGCAGAGAACACTGAAGCTTTCTTT	CASSLAENTEAFF
TRBV29-1	NA	TRBJ2-7	TRBD1	TGCAGCGCCTCGGACAGGGGGCTTGCCTACGAGCAGTACTTC	CSASDRGLAYEQYF
TRBV6-1	NA	TRBJ1-1	NA	TGTGCCAGCAGTGCTTCTCTGGGGGGGACTGAAGCTTTCTTT	CASSASLGGTEAFF
TRBV28	NA	TRBJ1-2	NA	TGTGCCAGCAGTTTAGTTTTTTCGAGGGCGCCGGTAGATAATGGCTACACCTTC	CASSLVFSRAPVDNGYTF
TRBV5-1	NA	TRBJ1-1	NA	TGCGCCAGCAGCCCCCCGCAGGGGAGGAACACTGAAGCTTTCTTT	CASSPPQGRNTEAFF